Following are 23 T cell receptor beta chains from one sample sequenced in a study of spatial heterogeneity in lung cancer. TCRdb re-derived calls from the 5' RACE reads in MiXCR, one entry per CDR3 protein. Altogether 100,000 to 120,000 distinct CDR3 sequences are present, more than 10% being singletons, with the ten largest covering less than 25%. Regarding time point: blood at routine non-recurrence follow-up after resection. The sample was PBMCs, taken at follow-up. The receptors originated from a female donor with early-stage non-small cell lung cancer.

This clonotype was recorded at least ten times. This chain connects TRBV5-1 to TRBJ1-3; D not resolved. Germline V lookup: CDR1 SGHRS, CDR2 YFSETQ. The CDR3 has 14 amino acids. The V end lost 4 bases, the J end lost 0 bases, and 8 bases lay between the germline ends. CDR3 nucleotides: TGCGCCAGCAGCGTTTCGAGCTCTGGAAACACCATATATTTT. Translated, it gives CASSVSSSGNTIYF.

This clonotype was observed a few times. The chain links TRBV15 to TRBJ2-2; D gene uncertain. Germline lookup yields CDR1 LNHNV and CDR2 YYDKDF (reference sequence). V dropped 5 bases and J dropped 1 base, with 14 bases sitting between them. CDR3 size: 16 residues. CDR3 in DNA: TGTGCCACCAGCGGATTCTCCGGAGAGAACACCGGGGAGCTGTTTTTT. Residues: CATSGFSGENTGELFF.

This clonotype appeared many times. CDR3: CASSLNRGIQPQHF. In DNA, the CDR3 is TGTGCCAGCAGCTTGAACAGGGGGATCCAGCCCCAGCATTTT. The rearrangement joins TRBV5-6 to TRBJ1-5; the match to TRBD1 covers 8 bases. This CDR3 spans 14 amino acids. With V trimmed by 1 base and J by 7 bases, 4 bases remained unmatched. Germline lookup yields CDR1 SGHDT and CDR2 YYEEEE. The full variable domain, completed using reference TRBV5-6 and TRBJ1-5, is DAGVTQSPTHLIKTRGQQVTLRCSPKSGHDTVSWYQQALGQGPQFIFQYYEEEERQRGNFPDRFSGHQFPNYSSELNVNALLLGDSALYLCASSLNRGIQPQHFGDGTRLSIL.

This sequence joins TRBV7-2 and TRBJ1-2; 7 bases are shared with TRBD1. CDR3 length: 13 amino acids. Germline V gene lookup returns CDR1 SGHTA and CDR2 FQGNSA. Trimming took 5 bases from V and 8 from J; bases not matched to a gene: 8. The CDR3 coding sequence is TGTGCCAGCAGCGCACAAGGGGGCAACGGCTACACCTTC. Its translation: CASSAQGGNGYTF.

The V call is TRBV20-1, the J call TRBJ2-7; 7 nucleotides align to TRBD1. Trimming took 3 bases from V and 0 from J; bases not matched to a gene: 2. CDR3 length: 13 amino acids. Germline V gene lookup returns CDR1 DFQATT and CDR2 SNEGSKA (reference sequence). The CDR3 region is CSARGDSSYEQYV. In DNA form, the CDR3 reads TGCAGTGCTAGGGGGGACAGCTCCTACGAGCAGTACGTC.

The rearrangement links TRBV3-1 to TRBJ2-3; no firm D call. CDR3 length: 14 residues. Per germline, CDR1 LGHDT and CDR2 YNNKEL (reference sequence). V was trimmed by 2 bases and J by 3 bases, leaving 9 bases between them. The CDR3 is CASSQSVETDTQYF. The DNA for the CDR3 is TGTGCCAGCAGCCAATCGGTTGAGACAGATACGCAGTATTTT.

V and J are TRBV7-3 and TRBJ1-4; D not resolved. Per germline, CDR1 SGHTA and CDR2 FQGTGA. The CDR3 extends over 13 amino acids. The V end lost 8 bases, the J end lost 7 bases, and 14 bases lay between the germline ends. CDR3 sequence reads: CASARVQGEKLFF. The CDR3 DNA reads as TGTGCCAGCGCAAGGGTACAAGGTGAAAAACTGTTTTTT.

The V gene is TRBV6-5, the J gene TRBJ1-1, with D maybe TRBD1 (6 bases). CDR3 size: 14 residues. Trimming left V 6 bases short and J 3 bases short, with 14 bases between. Germline V gene data show CDR1 as MNHEY and CDR2 as SVGAGI. The CDR3 DNA reads as TGTGCCAGCAGACTAGACAGGAGGGACACTGAAGCTTTCTTT. Protein product: CASRLDRRDTEAFF.

This clonotype was picked up a small number of times. The rearrangement uses TRBV20-1 and TRBJ2-7; D is possibly TRBD2 (5 bases). Looked up from germline, CDR1 is DFQATT and CDR2 is SNEGSKA (reference sequence). This CDR3 region has 14 residues. The germline V and J ends were trimmed by 6 bases and 1 base, with 16 bases remaining between them. CDR3 coding DNA: TGCAGTGCCTCCTCTTCGAGGGTATCCTACGAGCAGTACTTC. This gives the protein CSASSSRVSYEQYF.

The CDR3 loop reads CSGVGQGQYEQYF. Here the CDR3 DNA reads TGCAGCGGAGTTGGACAGGGTCAGTACGAGCAGTACTTC. The chain carries TRBV29-1 and TRBJ2-7, with TRBD1 matching over 8 bases. CDR1 and CDR2 from the germline V gene are SQVTM and ANQGSEA. Trimming at V came to 7 bases and at J to 4 bases, leaving 9 bases not matched to a gene. The CDR3 runs to 13 residues.

This clonotype has a handful of counts. The chain joins TRBV5-4 to TRBJ2-7, with TRBD2 identical over 10 bases. The CDR3 spans 17 residues. With 4 bases clipped from V and 1 base from J, the junction kept 11 bases outside the gene matches. CDR1 SGHNT and CDR2 YYREEE come from the germline V gene (reference sequence). The CDR3 DNA is TGTGCCAGCAGCCAATTTAACGGACTAGCGGCTTCCTACGAGCAGTACTTC. Protein sequence: CASSQFNGLAASYEQYF.

In nucleotides, the CDR3 is TGTGCCAGCAGTTTCCCCAGCGTCCGACAGCCCCAGCATTTT. Translated: CASSFPSVRQPQHF. The V and J genes are TRBV28 and TRBJ1-5; unclear D gene. The CDR3 runs to 14 residues. The V gene's germline CDR1 is MDHEN and CDR2 SYDVKM. Trimming pared 3 bases from V and 7 bases from J, leaving 13 bases between.

The CDR3 nucleotides are TGTGCGTCGGGGGCAAATCAGCCCCAGCATTTT. Translating gives CASGANQPQHF. V gene TRBV6-6 combines with J gene TRBJ1-5, with D possibly TRBD1 on 6 matching bases. CDR1 is MNHNY and CDR2 is SVGAGI in the germline V gene (reference sequence). The length of the CDR3 is 11 residues.

Ten or more counts support this clonotype. The genes are TRBV6-1 and TRBJ1-4; D is uncertain. Germline V lookup: CDR1 MNHNS, CDR2 SASEGT. V shed 7 bases and J shed 8 bases, with 14 bases lying between them. The CDR3 extends over 13 amino acids. The CDR3 spells CASTGIGKEKLFF. Here the CDR3 DNA reads TGTGCCAGCACCGGGATCGGGAAGGAAAAACTGTTTTTT.

V usage is TRBV2 and J usage is TRBJ1-1; D gene ambiguous. Trimming took 2 bases from V and 1 from J, leaving 11 bases between them. The CDR3 totals 15 residues. Germline V gene lookup returns CDR1 SNHLY and CDR2 FYNNEI. CDR3 nucleotides: TGTGCCAGCAGTGAATTGGCAACTAGGAACACTGAAGCTTTCTTT. This codes for CASSELATRNTEAFF.

This clonotype was observed many times. V gene TRBV13 combines with J gene TRBJ2-5, with 9 bases identical to TRBD2. In germline, CDR1 is PRHDT, CDR2 FYEKMQ (reference sequence). This CDR3 is 16 amino acids long. With V trimmed by 5 bases and J by 2 bases, 9 bases remained unmatched. The CDR3 loop reads CASSQRLAGDQETQYF. CDR3 in DNA: TGTGCCAGCAGCCAGCGATTAGCGGGAGATCAAGAGACCCAGTACTTC.

A few counts support this clonotype. V is TRBV5-1 and J is TRBJ1-5, with 8 bases fitting TRBD1. V shed 4 bases, J shed 4 bases, and the junction held 1 base outside the gene matches. CDR1 is SGHRS, CDR2 YFSETQ, per germline. This CDR3 contains 13 residues. The CDR3 loop reads CASSRTGNQPQHF. DNA of the CDR3: TGCGCCAGCAGCAGGACAGGGAATCAGCCCCAGCATTTT.

This rearrangement joins TRBV7-9 to TRBJ1-2; 8 bases match TRBD1. This CDR3 is built from 15 residues. V shed 3 bases, J shed 7 bases, and the junction held 10 bases outside the gene matches. Germline values: CDR1 SEHNR, CDR2 FQNEAQ (reference sequence). CDR3 nucleotides: TGTGCCAGCAGCTTCACCGGGACAGGCCCTAGTGGCTACACCTTC. Protein sequence: CASSFTGTGPSGYTF.

V gene TRBV18 combines with J gene TRBJ2-3; maybe TRBD2 (6 bases). V shed 2 bases and J shed 1 base, with 10 bases lying between them. Germline assignment: CDR1 KGHSH and CDR2 LQKENI. The CDR3 covers 15 residues. CDR3 nucleotides: TGTGCCAGCTCACCAACGGGAGTGCGCACAGATACGCAGTATTTT. The encoded protein is CASSPTGVRTDTQYF.

The chain couples TRBV29-1 to TRBJ2-3; 7 nucleotides line up with TRBD1. Germline values: CDR1 SQVTM, CDR2 ANQGSEA. The CDR3 consists of 13 residues. After removal of 2 bases from V and 3 bases from J, the junction contained 2 bases not matched to a gene. This chain's CDR3 is CSVERGLTDTQYF. The CDR3 nucleotides are TGCAGCGTTGAAAGGGGGCTGACAGATACGCAGTATTTT.

This clonotype was seen many times. This sequence joins TRBV19 and TRBJ2-3; perhaps TRBD1 as D (6 bases). Trimming cost V 6 bases and J 0 bases, with 10 bases left between them. The germline gives CDR1 LNHDA, CDR2 SQIVND (reference sequence). CDR3 length equals 14 residues. CDR3 nucleotide sequence: TGTGCCAGTAGACTCAGGGGTAGCACAGATACGCAGTATTTT. Protein: CASRLRGSTDTQYF.

This clonotype was seen ten or more times. This chain joins TRBV4-2 and TRBJ2-3, with no clear D. Germline loops: CDR1 LGHNA, CDR2 YNFKEQ. V lost 4 bases, J lost 4 bases, and 12 bases lay in between. This CDR3 has 14 amino acids. CDR3 sequence (DNA): TGTGCCAGCAGCCCCACGAACAGAGCAGATACGCAGTATTTT. Amino acids: CASSPTNRADTQYF.

This clonotype has only a few counts. The chain couples TRBV5-4 to TRBJ2-6; no firm D call. V was shortened by 0 bases and J by 3 bases, with 7 bases between the two germline ends. This CDR3 has 15 residues. Per the germline V gene, CDR1 is SGHNT and CDR2 is YYREEE (reference sequence). Here the CDR3 DNA reads TGTGCCAGCAGCTTGGCCCGGCGTGGGGCCAACGTCCTGACTTTC. This translates into CASSLARRGANVLTF.